The 20 T cell receptor beta chains given below trace back to one sample, sequenced in a study of blood T cell repertoires in COVID-19. The assay was immunoSEQ multiplex PCR, and TCRdb's table has in-frame clones only and misses some. The top ten hold about 5.9% of the sample, which has approximately 82,000 clones, 80% to 95% seen once. Sequenced sample: peripheral blood. These receptors came from a woman aged 55-70 years with active COVID-19.

The rearrangement joins TRBV28 to TRBJ2-7; possibly TRBD1 for D (6 bases). Germline CDR1 MDHEN, CDR2 SYDVKM. V shed 2 bases and J shed 7 bases, with 18 bases lying between them. The CDR3 has 15 residues. In nucleotides, the CDR3 is TGTGCCAGCAGTTTAGGGGCCAGGGGAGTTGAGGAGCAGTACTTC. Its protein product is CASSLGARGVEEQYF.

This chain links TRBV7-8 with TRBJ1-6, with a tentative D call TRBD1 (6 bases). In germline, CDR1 is SGHVS, CDR2 FQNEAQ. The CDR3 sequence is 14 residues long. Deletions cut 2 bases from V and 8 bases from J, with 10 bases between. The CDR3 DNA sequence: TGTGCCAGCAGCTTACAGGGGAGTTATTCACCCCTCCACTTT. Its protein is CASSLQGSYSPLHF. Variable domain in full (rest from reference TRBV7-8 and TRBJ1-6): GAGVSQSPRYKVAKRGQDVALRCDPISGHVSLFWYQQALGQGPEFLTYFQNEAQLDKSGLPSDRFFAERPEGSVSTLKIQRTQQEDSAVYLCASSLQGSYSPLHFGNGTRLTVT.

This chain uses TRBV4-1 with TRBJ2-7, with D maybe TRBD2 (5 bases). This CDR3 region has 13 residues. Trimming stripped 2 bases from V and 1 base from J, with 6 bases between. Germline assignment: CDR1 MGHRA and CDR2 YSYEKL. The CDR3 is CASSQPGSYEQYF. CDR3 DNA sequence: TGCGCCAGCAGCCAACCGGGGTCCTACGAGCAGTACTTC.

V and J are TRBV19 and TRBJ1-5; D might be TRBD1 (5 bases). The CDR3 has 18 amino acids. V lost 1 base and J 1 base, leaving 17 bases between the germline ends. CDR1 is LNHDA, CDR2 SQIVND, per germline (reference sequence). The DNA of the CDR3 is TGTGCCAGTAGTATAGTAGGAGGGGTCTCGAGGAGCAATCAGCCCCAGCATTTT. This codes for CASSIVGGVSRSNQPQHF.

The chain employs TRBV21-1 and TRBJ2-3; the table's D gene call, TRBD1, was not cross checked with the DNA. TRBV21-1 represents a pseudogene. The CDR3 length is 19 residues. The CDR3 loop is CASSNRDWGWGRRTDTQYF. CDR3 sequence (DNA): TGTGCCAGCAGCAACCGCGACTGGGGGTGGGGGCGACGCACAGATACGCAGTATTTT.

This chain uses TRBV12-5 with TRBJ2-5; D ambiguous. Trimming took off 1 base at V and 3 bases at J, with 6 bases between the two ends. The germline V gene has CDR1 LGHNT and CDR2 FRNRAP. CDR3 length: 13 amino acids. CDR3 sequence reads: CASGLGSEETQYF. In DNA, the CDR3 is TGTGCTAGTGGTTTGGGGTCAGAAGAGACCCAGTACTTC. Looking up the rest from reference TRBV12-5 and TRBJ2-5 gives the full variable domain: DARVTQTPRHKVTEMGQEVTMRCQPILGHNTVFWYRQTMMQGLELLAYFRNRAPLDDSGMPKDRFSAEMPDATLATLKIQPSEPRDSAVYFCASGLGSEETQYFGPGTRLLVL.

The chain carries TRBV29-1 and TRBJ2-7; 9 bases are shared with TRBD1. V dropped 7 bases and J dropped 5; count of bases not matched to a gene: 6. The CDR3 extends over 12 amino acids. Germline-derived CDR1 and CDR2 are SQVTM and ANQGSEA. CDR3 DNA sequence: TGCAGCGCCTGGGACAGGGTCCACGAGCAGTACTTC. Amino acids: CSAWDRVHEQYF.

This chain links TRBV28 with TRBJ1-4; D unclear. The CDR3 totals 13 residues. The V and J ends lost 4 bases and 3 bases respectively, with 6 bases between them. The germline V gene encodes CDR1 MDHEN and CDR2 SYDVKM. The CDR3: CASSYPANEKLFF. Written as DNA, the CDR3 is TGTGCCAGCAGTTATCCAGCTAATGAAAAACTGTTTTTT.

The chain has TRBV5-1 and TRBJ2-5; D is undetermined. V was clipped by 4 bases and J by 5 bases, with 15 bases between them. CDR1 SGHRS and CDR2 YFSETQ come from the germline V gene. CDR3 size: 14 residues. CDR3 loop: CASSLWVRRETQYF. The CDR3 region has the DNA TGCGCCAGCAGCCTGTGGGTCCGGCGGGAGACCCAGTACTTC.

V is TRBV11-1 and J is TRBJ2-5, with a tentative D call TRBD1 (6 bases). This CDR3 is built from 15 residues. V shed 5 bases and J shed 2 bases, with 15 bases lying between them. Germline values: CDR1 SGHAT, CDR2 FQDESV (reference sequence). The chain's CDR3 is CASSEDLGQQETQYF. The CDR3 coding sequence is TGTGCCAGCAGCGAGGATCTCGGACAGCAAGAGACCCAGTACTTC.

The gene calls are TRBV3-1 (or the pseudogene TRBV3-2) and TRBJ2-5; 9 bases are shared with TRBD1. Looked up from germline, CDR1 is LGHDT and CDR2 is YNNKEL (reference sequence). CDR3 size: 19 residues. V was pared by 4 bases and J by 2 bases, with 17 bases of the junction left unmatched. The CDR3 loop reads CASSPPPGQGTLRQETQYF. The CDR3 region has the DNA TGTGCCAGCAGCCCACCACCGGGACAGGGAACATTACGTCAAGAGACCCAGTACTTC.

The genes are TRBV3-1 (or the pseudogene TRBV3-2) and TRBJ1-5, with D possibly TRBD1 on 6 matching bases. The CDR3 is 15 residues long. V was trimmed by 0 bases and J by 7 bases, leaving 13 bases between them. The germline CDR1 and CDR2 sequences are LGHDT and YNNKEL (reference sequence). The CDR3, as DNA: TGTGCCAGCAGCCAAGATGGGGGCAGGGTGCAGCCCCAGCATTTT. Translated, it gives CASSQDGGRVQPQHF.

The chain carries TRBV6-5 and TRBJ1-5; D is ambiguous. The CDR3 contains 15 residues. Germline V gene sequence: CDR1 MNHEY, CDR2 SVGAGI. Trimming removed 0 bases from V and 3 bases from J, with 9 bases in between. CDR3: CASSYSPANNQPQHF. DNA for the CDR3: TGTGCCAGCAGTTACTCCCCAGCGAACAATCAGCCCCAGCATTTT.

The chain has TRBV11-3 and TRBJ1-6; a weak D match, TRBD1 (5 bases). This CDR3 region has 15 residues. Trimming stripped 0 bases from V and 7 bases from J, with 10 bases between. CDR1 is SGHNT and CDR2 is YENEEA in the germline V gene. CDR3 DNA sequence: TGTGCCAGCAGCTTAGAGCAGGGCTACAATTCACCCCTCCACTTT. This translates into CASSLEQGYNSPLHF.

The chain joins TRBV30 to TRBJ2-6; TRBD1 is a possible D gene (6 bases). This CDR3 comprises 15 residues. The germline V gene encodes CDR1 GTSNPN and CDR2 SVGIG (reference sequence). The V end was cut by 5 bases, the J end by 5 bases, with 16 bases between. The CDR3 here is CAWGGQSGWANVLTF. The CDR3 nucleotides read TGTGCCTGGGGTGGACAGTCCGGATGGGCCAACGTCCTGACTTTC.

This clone appeared a single time. This chain links TRBV18 with TRBJ2-7, with D maybe TRBD1 (5 bases). The V gene's germline CDR1 is KGHSH and CDR2 LQKENI. Trimming took 0 bases from V and 3 from J, leaving 12 bases between them. The CDR3 has 15 residues. Written as DNA, the CDR3 is TGTGCCAGCTCACCACCGATCCAGGGAAGCTACGAGCAGTACTTC. Amino acids: CASSPPIQGSYEQYF.

In its sample, this clone was seen once. V is TRBV7-8 and J is TRBJ1-1, with 10 positions matching TRBD1. CDR3 length equals 15 residues. V shed 5 bases, J shed 0 bases, and the junction held 3 bases outside the gene matches. CDR1 and CDR2 (germline): SGHVS, FQNEAQ. CDR3: CASSRGQGMNTEAFF. The CDR3 DNA reads as TGTGCCAGCAGCAGGGGACAGGGGATGAACACTGAAGCTTTCTTT.

The chain joins TRBV30 to TRBJ1-6, with TRBD1 matching over 9 bases. Trimming took 2 bases from V and 11 from J; bases not matched to a gene: 1. Per germline, CDR1 GTSNPN and CDR2 SVGIG (reference sequence). The length of the CDR3 is 12 residues. The CDR3 nucleotides are TGTGCCTGGAGTCGACAGGGGGCACCCCTCCACTTT. Translating it yields CAWSRQGAPLHF.

The chain couples TRBV28 to TRBJ2-2, with 7 bases lining up with TRBD2. Germline CDR1 is MDHEN and CDR2 is SYDVKM. Trimming took 4 bases from V and 5 from J; bases not matched to a gene: 4. The CDR3 is 14 residues long. Here the CDR3 reads CASSYGGGTGELFF. Written as DNA, the CDR3 is TGTGCCAGCAGTTATGGGGGGGGAACCGGGGAGCTGTTTTTT.

The chain is built from TRBV27 and TRBJ2-7; 12 positions agree with TRBD1. V was pared by 6 bases and J by 6 bases, with 9 bases of the junction left unmatched. Germline-derived CDR1 and CDR2 are MNHEY and SMNVEV (reference sequence). The length of the CDR3 is 15 residues. CDR3 coding DNA: TGTGCCAGCAGCCGGTTGGGACAGGGGGCTTCCGAGCAGTACTTC. The encoded protein is CASSRLGQGASEQYF.